This TCR beta chain is drawn from a study of yellow fever vaccine responses in identical twins. Study-level findings and limits: In identical twins, vaccine T cell responses appeared partly shared and partly individual.

With 10 bases removed from V and 7 bases from J, the gap between germline ends came to 19 bases. Germline CDR1 ENHRY, CDR2 SYGVKD. This CDR3 has 13 amino acids. To note about this clonotype: The antigen is undetermined.

TCRdb redid the calling of the RT-PCR reads with MiXCR, one entry per CDR3 protein. The sample has 15,000 to 20,000 distinct CDR3 sequences; 61% are singletons. The chain couples TRBV10-3 to TRBJ1-2; possibly TRBD1 for D (5 bases). This clonotype was sampled from a woman between 18 and 30 years old who received the yellow fever vaccine. The sample was T cells from blood (PBMCs), unsorted or a sorted subset (not recorded which), taken before or after yellow fever vaccination (not recorded which). CDR3 region: CATQVRGSGGYTF. For the CDR3, the DNA is TGTGCCACCCAGGTCCGGGGGAGTGGTGGCTACACCTTC.